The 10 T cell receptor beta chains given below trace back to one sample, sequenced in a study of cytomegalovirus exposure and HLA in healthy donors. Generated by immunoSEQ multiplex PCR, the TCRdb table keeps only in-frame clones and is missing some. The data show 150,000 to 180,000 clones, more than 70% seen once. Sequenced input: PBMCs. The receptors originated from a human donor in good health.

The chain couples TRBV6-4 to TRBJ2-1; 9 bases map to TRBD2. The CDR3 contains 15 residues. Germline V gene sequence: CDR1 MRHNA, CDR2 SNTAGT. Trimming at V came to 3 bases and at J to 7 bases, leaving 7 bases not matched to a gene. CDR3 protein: CASSEIAGEGNEQFF. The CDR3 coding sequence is TGTGCCAGCAGTGAAATAGCGGGAGAGGGGAATGAGCAGTTCTTC.

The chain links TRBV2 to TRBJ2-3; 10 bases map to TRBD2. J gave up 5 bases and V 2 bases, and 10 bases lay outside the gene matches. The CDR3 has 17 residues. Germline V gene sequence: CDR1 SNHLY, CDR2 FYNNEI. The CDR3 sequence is CASSEYSLAGVGDTQYF. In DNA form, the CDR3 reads TGTGCCAGCAGTGAATATTCCCTAGCGGGAGTTGGAGATACGCAGTATTTT.

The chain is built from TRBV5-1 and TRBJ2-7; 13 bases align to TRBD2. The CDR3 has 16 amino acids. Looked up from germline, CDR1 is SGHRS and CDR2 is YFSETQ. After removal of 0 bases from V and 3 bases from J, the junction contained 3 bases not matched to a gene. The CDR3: CASSLGLAGGVYEQYF. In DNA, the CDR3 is TGCGCCAGCAGCTTGGGACTAGCGGGAGGCGTCTACGAGCAGTACTTC.

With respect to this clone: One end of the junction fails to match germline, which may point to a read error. CDR3 loop: CASSYLPPGFNYGQYF. The CDR3 nucleotides read TGTGCCAGCAGTTACCTCCCCCCCGGGTTCAACTACGGGCAGTACTTC. This chain connects TRBV27 to TRBJ2-7; D gene unclear. Germline CDR1 is MNHEY and CDR2 is SMNVEV (reference sequence). The length of the CDR3 is 16 residues.

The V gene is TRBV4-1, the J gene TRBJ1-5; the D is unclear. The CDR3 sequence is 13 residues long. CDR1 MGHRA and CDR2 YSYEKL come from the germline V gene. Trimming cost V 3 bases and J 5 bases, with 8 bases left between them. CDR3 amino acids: CASSQAFYQPQHF. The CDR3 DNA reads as TGCGCCAGCAGCCAGGCTTTCTATCAGCCCCAGCATTTT.

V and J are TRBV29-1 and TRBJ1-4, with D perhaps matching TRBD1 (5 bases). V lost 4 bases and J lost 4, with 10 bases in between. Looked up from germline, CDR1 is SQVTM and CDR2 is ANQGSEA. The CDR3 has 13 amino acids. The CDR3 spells CSVARTFNEKLFF. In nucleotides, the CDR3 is TGCAGCGTTGCTAGGACATTTAATGAAAAACTGTTTTTT.

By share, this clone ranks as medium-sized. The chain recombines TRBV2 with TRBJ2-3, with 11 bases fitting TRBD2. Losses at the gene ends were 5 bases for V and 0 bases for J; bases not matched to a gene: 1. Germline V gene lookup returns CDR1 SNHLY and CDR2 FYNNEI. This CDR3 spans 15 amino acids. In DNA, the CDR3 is TGTGCCAGCAGTCGACTAGCGGGGAGCACAGATACGCAGTATTTT. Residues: CASSRLAGSTDTQYF.

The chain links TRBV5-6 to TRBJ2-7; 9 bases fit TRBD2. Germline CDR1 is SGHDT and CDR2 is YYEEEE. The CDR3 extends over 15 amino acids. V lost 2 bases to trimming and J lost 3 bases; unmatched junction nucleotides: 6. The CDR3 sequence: CASSLITSGFYEQYF. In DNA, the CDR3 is TGTGCCAGCAGCTTAATCACTAGCGGGTTCTACGAGCAGTACTTC.

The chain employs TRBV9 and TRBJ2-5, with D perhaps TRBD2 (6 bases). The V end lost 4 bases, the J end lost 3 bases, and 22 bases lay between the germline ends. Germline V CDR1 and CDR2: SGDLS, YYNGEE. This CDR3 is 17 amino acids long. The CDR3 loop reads CASSPGVGGRGEETQYF. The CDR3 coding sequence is TGTGCCAGCAGCCCCGGCGTTGGGGGGAGAGGGGAAGAGACCCAGTACTTC.

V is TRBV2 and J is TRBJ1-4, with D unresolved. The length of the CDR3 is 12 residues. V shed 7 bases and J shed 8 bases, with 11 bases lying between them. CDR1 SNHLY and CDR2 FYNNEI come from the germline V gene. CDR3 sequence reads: CASILKSEKLFF. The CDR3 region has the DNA TGTGCCAGCATCTTAAAGAGCGAAAAACTGTTTTTT.